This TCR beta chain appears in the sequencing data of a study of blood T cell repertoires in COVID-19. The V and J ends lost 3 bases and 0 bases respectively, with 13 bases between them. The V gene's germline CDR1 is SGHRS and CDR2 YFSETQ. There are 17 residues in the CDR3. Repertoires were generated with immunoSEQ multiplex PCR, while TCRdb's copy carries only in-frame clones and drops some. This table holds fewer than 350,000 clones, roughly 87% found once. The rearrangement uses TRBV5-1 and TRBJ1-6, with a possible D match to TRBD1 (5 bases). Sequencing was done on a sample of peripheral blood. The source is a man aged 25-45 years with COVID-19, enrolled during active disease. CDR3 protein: CASSSPLDSSYNSPLHF. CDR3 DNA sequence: TGCGCCAGCAGCTCACCGCTCGACAGCTCCTATAATTCACCCCTCCACTTT.